The TCR beta chain under discussion was sequenced for a study of blood T cells in healthy people across ages. Per sample, at least 6 micrograms of total RNA were extracted. Primed by a sample-barcoded 5' primer and a J-beta primer mix, a second PCR proceeded for roughly 7 to 12 cycles. Every single cDNA molecule received a tag from a template-switch adaptor with 12 random nucleotides. TCRdb re-called the 5' RACE reads through MiXCR, storing one row per CDR3 protein. The sample lists around 1.7 million distinct CDR3 sequences, 28% seen once, with roughly 8% in the top ten. V trimming: 6 bases; J trimming: 13 bases; junction bases outside the gene matches: 18. CDR1 and CDR2 from the germline V gene are DFQATT and SNEGSKA (reference sequence). CDR3 length: 14 amino acids.

The genes are TRBV20-1 and TRBJ2-4; TRBD2 matches at 7 bases. The clonotype originates from a woman aged 25 to 39 in good health. Sequencing used blood. The CDR3 sequence is CSAPSGGSSGEQYF. DNA for the CDR3: TGCAGTGCCCCCTCTGGCGGGAGTTCTGGGGAGCAGTACTTC.